A selection of T cell receptor beta chains follows, all from one sample in a study of brain T cells in children with intractable seizures. Sequencing was performed with immunoSEQ multiplex PCR; in TCRdb, only in-frame clones are kept and a portion is missing. The sample records more than 40,000 clones, 90% being singletons. Here the sequenced sample was peripheral blood, taken at surgery. The receptors were gathered from a girl aged 2-10 years with tuberous sclerosis and intractable seizures. Both conserved end residues are part of each CDR3. Each record gives: J gene, D gene, V gene, clone size, CDR3 DNA, CDR3 protein. A D gene is named only where the DNA matches it firmly. Where a row states a size, it is once, few, many or the class of an expanded clone; other rows omit it.

j_gene: TRBJ1-1; d_gene: .; v_gene: TRBV5-1; abundance: .; CDR3nt: TGCGCCAGCAGCCGCGCTGGGGAGGTTGACACTGAAGCTTTCTTT; CDR3aa: CASSRAGEVDTEAFF
j_gene: TRBJ2-7; d_gene: TRBD2; v_gene: TRBV18; abundance: .; CDR3nt: TGTGCCAGCTCACCTGCGGAATTGGGGGGGGAGAACGAGCAGTACTTC; CDR3aa: CASSPAELGGENEQYF
j_gene: TRBJ2-5; d_gene: TRBD1; v_gene: TRBV30; abundance: .; CDR3nt: TGTGCCTGGAGTGTAGGTTTCGGACAGGCGGAGACCCAGTACTTC; CDR3aa: CAWSVGFGQAETQYF
j_gene: TRBJ1-2; d_gene: .; v_gene: TRBV15; abundance: .; CDR3nt: TGTGCCACCAGCAGAGCCGGGGTGGAGACGAAGGGCTACACCTTC; CDR3aa: CATSRAGVETKGYTF
j_gene: TRBJ2-7; d_gene: TRBD1; v_gene: TRBV11-3; abundance: .; CDR3nt: TGTGCCAGCAGCTCGAGGACAGGTTCCTACGAGCAGTACTTC; CDR3aa: CASSSRTGSYEQYF
j_gene: TRBJ1-1; d_gene: .; v_gene: TRBV10-3; abundance: .; CDR3nt: TGTGCCATCAGGACAGGAAACACTGAAGCTTTCTTT; CDR3aa: CAIRTGNTEAFF
j_gene: TRBJ2-1; d_gene: .; v_gene: TRBV18; abundance: .; CDR3nt: TGTGCCAGCTCACCAGAACAACGATGGGACAATGAGCAGTTCTTC; CDR3aa: CASSPEQRWDNEQFF
j_gene: TRBJ1-1; d_gene: .; v_gene: TRBV6-2/TRBV6-3; abundance: .; CDR3nt: TGTGCCAGCAGTTTTGCAGGGACGAACACTGAAGCTTTCTTT; CDR3aa: CASSFAGTNTEAFF
j_gene: TRBJ1-6; d_gene: .; v_gene: TRBV14; abundance: .; CDR3nt: TGTGCCAGCAGCCAAGATCAGAGGTATTCACCCCTCCACTTT; CDR3aa: CASSQDQRYSPLHF
j_gene: TRBJ1-5; d_gene: .; v_gene: TRBV7-4; abundance: .; CDR3nt: TGTGCCAGCAGCCCATTAATGGGCAGGGGATTTCCGGGCTTCCATCAGCCCCAGCATTTT; CDR3aa: CASSPLMGRGFPGFHQPQHF
j_gene: TRBJ2-1; d_gene: .; v_gene: TRBV30; abundance: .; CDR3nt: TGTGCCTGTCGAGAGACCGGAGGGTACAATGAGCAGTTCTTC; CDR3aa: CACRETGGYNEQFF
j_gene: TRBJ2-2; d_gene: .; v_gene: TRBV29-1; abundance: .; CDR3nt: TGCAGCGGGGGGTTGGGACCCGCGAACACCGGGGAGCTGTTTTTT; CDR3aa: CSGGLGPANTGELFF
j_gene: TRBJ2-5; d_gene: TRBD2; v_gene: TRBV9; abundance: .; CDR3nt: TGTGCCAGCAGCGTAGTAGGTAGCGGGGGAAGAGAGACCCAGTACTTC; CDR3aa: CASSVVGSGGRETQYF
j_gene: TRBJ2-2; d_gene: TRBD1; v_gene: TRBV24-1; abundance: .; CDR3nt: TGTGCCACCAGTGATTTGCGGACAGGGCGAATCGGGGAGCTGTTTTTT; CDR3aa: CATSDLRTGRIGELFF
j_gene: TRBJ1-6; d_gene: TRBD1; v_gene: TRBV19; abundance: .; CDR3nt: TGTGCCAGTAGTATAGGAAGGGACAGGGGGAATTCACCCCTCCACTTT; CDR3aa: CASSIGRDRGNSPLHF
j_gene: TRBJ1-1; d_gene: .; v_gene: TRBV5-6; abundance: .; CDR3nt: TGTGCCAGCAGCTCAGCAGGACAATTAGGGACTGAAGCTTTCTTT; CDR3aa: CASSSAGQLGTEAFF
j_gene: TRBJ2-1; d_gene: TRBD1; v_gene: TRBV5-6; abundance: .; CDR3nt: TGTGCCAGCAGCTTGGCCGACAGGGTATACAATGAGCAGTTCTTC; CDR3aa: CASSLADRVYNEQFF
j_gene: TRBJ2-1; d_gene: TRBD1; v_gene: TRBV27; abundance: .; CDR3nt: TGTGCCAGCAGCCGTCGACAGGGTGCCTACAATGAGCAGTTCTTC; CDR3aa: CASSRRQGAYNEQFF
j_gene: TRBJ2-1; d_gene: TRBD1; v_gene: TRBV9; abundance: .; CDR3nt: TGTGCCAGCAGCCCCCGGGACAGGGTACGGGGTGAGCAGTTCTTC; CDR3aa: CASSPRDRVRGEQFF
j_gene: TRBJ1-2; d_gene: TRBD1; v_gene: TRBV19; abundance: .; CDR3nt: TGTGCCAGTCGCCTTGACAGGGGATATGGCTACACCTTC; CDR3aa: CASRLDRGYGYTF
j_gene: TRBJ2-3; d_gene: TRBD1; v_gene: TRBV12-5; abundance: .; CDR3nt: TGTGCTAGTGCTCAGAGACAGGGCCCAGATACGCAGTATTTT; CDR3aa: CASAQRQGPDTQYF
j_gene: TRBJ2-5; d_gene: .; v_gene: TRBV6-4; abundance: .; CDR3nt: TGTGCCAGCAGTGACCCAGGGACCCAGTACTTC; CDR3aa: CASSDPGTQYF
j_gene: TRBJ2-7; d_gene: .; v_gene: TRBV5-4; abundance: .; CDR3nt: TGTGCCAGCAGCTTGGTCCCCTCTCGCGACTTCTCCTCCTACGAGCAGTACTTC; CDR3aa: CASSLVPSRDFSSYEQYF
j_gene: TRBJ2-2; d_gene: .; v_gene: TRBV5-1; abundance: once; CDR3nt: TGCGCCAGCAGCTGGGGGCCCGCTCTCACCGGGGAGCTGTTTTTT; CDR3aa: CASSWGPALTGELFF
j_gene: TRBJ2-5; d_gene: .; v_gene: TRBV20-1; abundance: .; CDR3nt: TGCAGTGCTAGAGTGCTGAAGACCCAGTACTTC; CDR3aa: CSARVLKTQYF
j_gene: TRBJ1-1; d_gene: .; v_gene: TRBV30; abundance: once; CDR3nt: TGTGCCGGAAGAAAAGGGGGGAACACTGAAGCTTTCTTT; CDR3aa: CAGRKGGNTEAFF
j_gene: TRBJ2-1; d_gene: TRBD2; v_gene: TRBV6-4; abundance: once; CDR3nt: TGTGCCAGCAGTGACTCTAGCGGGGGGGCCAATGAGCAGTTCTTC; CDR3aa: CASSDSSGGANEQFF
j_gene: TRBJ1-1; d_gene: .; v_gene: TRBV18; abundance: .; CDR3nt: TGTGCCAGCTCACCCAGGACTGGGATGAACACTGAAGCTTTCTTT; CDR3aa: CASSPRTGMNTEAFF
j_gene: TRBJ1-2; d_gene: .; v_gene: TRBV5-1; abundance: .; CDR3nt: TGCGCCAGCAGCTTGGAGGCAGGGATAGGGTATGGCTACACCTTC; CDR3aa: CASSLEAGIGYGYTF
j_gene: TRBJ1-5; d_gene: .; v_gene: TRBV19; abundance: .; CDR3nt: TGTGCCAGTAGTATATCATCCCCCCTCCTTCTACCCCAGCCCCAGCATTTT; CDR3aa: CASSISSPLLLPQPQHF
j_gene: TRBJ1-1; d_gene: .; v_gene: TRBV5-4; abundance: .; CDR3nt: TGTGCCAGCAGCTTGTCGACCACTATAGTCTCTGAAGCTTTCTTT; CDR3aa: CASSLSTTIVSEAFF
j_gene: TRBJ1-3; d_gene: .; v_gene: TRBV5-6; abundance: .; CDR3nt: TGTGCCAGCAGCTTGGAAGGGATGCCAAACACCATATATTTT; CDR3aa: CASSLEGMPNTIYF
j_gene: TRBJ2-5; d_gene: .; v_gene: TRBV5-5; abundance: .; CDR3nt: TGTGCCAGCAGCCGAGTGACAGGGGAGGGAGAGACCCAGTACTTC; CDR3aa: CASSRVTGEGETQYF
j_gene: TRBJ1-6; d_gene: .; v_gene: TRBV10-2; abundance: .; CDR3nt: TGCGCCAGCAGTGCCGGGGGATATTCACCCCTCCACTTT; CDR3aa: CASSAGGYSPLHF
j_gene: TRBJ2-5; d_gene: .; v_gene: TRBV10-1; abundance: .; CDR3nt: TGCGCCAGGGGAGAGACCCAGTACTTC; CDR3aa: CARGETQYF
j_gene: TRBJ2-5; d_gene: .; v_gene: TRBV15; abundance: .; CDR3nt: TGTGCCACCAGCAGAGTCGTAGATTATGGGCAAGAGACCCAGTACTTC; CDR3aa: CATSRVVDYGQETQYF
j_gene: TRBJ2-2; d_gene: TRBD2; v_gene: TRBV2; abundance: once; CDR3nt: TGTGCCAGCCGAGGCCCCGCGGGGGACACCGGGGAGCTGTTTTTT; CDR3aa: CASRGPAGDTGELFF
j_gene: TRBJ2-5; d_gene: .; v_gene: TRBV4-1; abundance: .; CDR3nt: TGCGCCAGCAGCCAAGTAAGTCCAGGACTCCACCAAGAGACCCAGTACTTC; CDR3aa: CASSQVSPGLHQETQYF
j_gene: TRBJ1-3; d_gene: .; v_gene: TRBV6-5; abundance: .; CDR3nt: TGTGCCAGCAGTTACTCCCTGGGGATCTCTGGAAACACCATATATTTT; CDR3aa: CASSYSLGISGNTIYF